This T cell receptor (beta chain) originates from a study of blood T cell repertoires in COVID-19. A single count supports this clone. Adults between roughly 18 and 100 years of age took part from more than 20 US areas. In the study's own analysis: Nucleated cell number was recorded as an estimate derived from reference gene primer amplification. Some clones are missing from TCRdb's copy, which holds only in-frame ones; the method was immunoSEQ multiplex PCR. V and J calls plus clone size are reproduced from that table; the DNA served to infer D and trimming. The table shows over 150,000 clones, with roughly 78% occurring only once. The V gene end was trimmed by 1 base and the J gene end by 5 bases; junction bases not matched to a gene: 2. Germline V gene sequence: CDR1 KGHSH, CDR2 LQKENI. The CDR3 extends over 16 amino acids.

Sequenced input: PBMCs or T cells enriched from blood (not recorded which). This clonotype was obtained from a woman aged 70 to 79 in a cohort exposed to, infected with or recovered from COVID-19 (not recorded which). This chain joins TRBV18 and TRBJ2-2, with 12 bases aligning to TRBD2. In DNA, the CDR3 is TGTGCCAGCTCACCACAAGGGACTAGCGGGACCGGGGAGCTGTTTTTT. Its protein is CASSPQGTSGTGELFF.